This TCR beta chain originates from a study of cytomegalovirus exposure and HLA in healthy donors. General study findings and limits: Upon later analysis, TCR association rates were observed to vary by HLA locus, being highest for DRB1 and lowest for HLA-C. An analysis done earlier found most TCR beta V segments productive about 87% or about 30% of the time.

V lost 4 bases to trimming and J lost 0 bases; unmatched junction nucleotides: 3. Germline lookup yields CDR1 SGHKS and CDR2 YYEKEE (reference sequence). This CDR3 has 16 amino acids. PCR used 60 Vbeta primers and 13 Jbeta primers. TCRdb keeps only in-frame clones here, not all; method: immunoSEQ multiplex PCR. The sample gives about 200,000 clones, 86% of which show up once; roughly 0.33% is in the top ten. Of note for this clone: Its antigen is undetermined.

The rearrangement uses TRBV5-5 and TRBJ2-6; 8 bases are a match to TRBD1. The sample taken for sequencing was PBMCs. The TCR was taken from a woman younger than 45 in good health and CMV-seronegative. The CDR3 region has the DNA TGTGCCAGCAGCCGGACAGGGACCTCTGGGGCCAACGTCCTGACTTTC. This encodes CASSRTGTSGANVLTF.